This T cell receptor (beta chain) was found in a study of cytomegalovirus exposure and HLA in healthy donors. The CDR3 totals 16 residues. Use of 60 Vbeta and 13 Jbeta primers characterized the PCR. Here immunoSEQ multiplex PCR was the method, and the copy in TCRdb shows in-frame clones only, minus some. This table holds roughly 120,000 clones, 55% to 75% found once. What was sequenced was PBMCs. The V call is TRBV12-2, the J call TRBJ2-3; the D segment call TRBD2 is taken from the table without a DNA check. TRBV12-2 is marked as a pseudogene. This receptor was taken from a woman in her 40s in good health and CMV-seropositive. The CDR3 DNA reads TGTGCAAGTCGCTCCAACCTGAGCCTCATCACAGATACGCAGTATTTT. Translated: CASRSNLSLITDTQYF.